This entry describes one T cell receptor (beta chain). The data originate from a study of shared T cell receptors in the human thymus. Germline lookup yields CDR1 SGHNT and CDR2 YYREEE (reference sequence). The length of the CDR3 is 12 residues. The V end was cut by 5 bases, the J end by 6 bases, with 10 bases between. The data were produced by immunoSEQ multiplex PCR, yet TCRdb's version contains in-frame clones alone and is incomplete. The repertoire includes about 380,000 clones, roughly 94% of them detected once, and roughly 0.02% sits in the top ten. The TCR was taken from a human donor. The sequencing input was thymocytes. The V call is TRBV5-4, the J call TRBJ2-3; D remains ambiguous. CDR3 amino acids: CASSGRSDTQYF. The DNA of the CDR3 is TGTGCCAGCAGTGGTAGATCTGATACGCAGTATTTT. Full variable domain (remainder filled in from reference TRBV5-4 and TRBJ2-3): ETGVTQSPTHLIKTRGQQVTLRCSSQSGHNTVSWYQQALGQGPQFIFQYYREEENGRGNFPPRFSGLQFPNYSSELNVNALELDDSALYLCASSGRSDTQYFGPGTRLTVL.